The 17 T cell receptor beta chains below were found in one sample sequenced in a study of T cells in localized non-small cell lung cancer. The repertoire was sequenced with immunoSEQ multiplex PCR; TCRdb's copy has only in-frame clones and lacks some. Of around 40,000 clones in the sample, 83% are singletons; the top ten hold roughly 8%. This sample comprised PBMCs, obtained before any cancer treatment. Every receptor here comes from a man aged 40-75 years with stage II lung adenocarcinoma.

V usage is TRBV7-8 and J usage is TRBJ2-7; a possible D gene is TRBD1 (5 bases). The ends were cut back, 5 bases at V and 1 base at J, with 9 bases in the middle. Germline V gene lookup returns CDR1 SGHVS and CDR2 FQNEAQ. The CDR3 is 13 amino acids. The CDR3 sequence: CASSRTGSYEQYF. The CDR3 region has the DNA TGTGCCAGCAGCCGAACAGGTTCCTACGAGCAGTACTTC.

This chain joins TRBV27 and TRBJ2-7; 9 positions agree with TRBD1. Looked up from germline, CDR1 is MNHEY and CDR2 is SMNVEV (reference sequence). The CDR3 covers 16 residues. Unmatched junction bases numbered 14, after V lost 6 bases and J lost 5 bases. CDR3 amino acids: CASRPPPGQGSHEQYF. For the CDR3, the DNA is TGTGCCAGCAGGCCCCCCCCGGGACAGGGATCCCACGAGCAGTACTTC.

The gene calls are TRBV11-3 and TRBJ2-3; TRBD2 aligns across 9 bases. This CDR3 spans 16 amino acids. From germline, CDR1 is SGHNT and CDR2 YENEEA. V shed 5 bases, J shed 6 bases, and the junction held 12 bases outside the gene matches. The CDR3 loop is CASSPRGAGGVDTQYF. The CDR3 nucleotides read TGTGCCAGCAGCCCCCGAGGAGCGGGAGGAGTGGATACGCAGTATTTT.

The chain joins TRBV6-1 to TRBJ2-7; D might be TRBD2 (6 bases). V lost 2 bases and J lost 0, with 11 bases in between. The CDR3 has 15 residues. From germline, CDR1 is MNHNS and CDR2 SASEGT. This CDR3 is CASSENRESSYEQYF. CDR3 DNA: TGTGCCAGCAGTGAAAACCGGGAGAGCTCCTACGAGCAGTACTTC.

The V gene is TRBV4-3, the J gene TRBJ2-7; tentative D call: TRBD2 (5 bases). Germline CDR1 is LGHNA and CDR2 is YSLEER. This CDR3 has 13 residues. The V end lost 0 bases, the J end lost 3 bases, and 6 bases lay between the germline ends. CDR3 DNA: TGCGCCAGCAGCCAAGATCGGGACTACGAGCAGTACTTC. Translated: CASSQDRDYEQYF.

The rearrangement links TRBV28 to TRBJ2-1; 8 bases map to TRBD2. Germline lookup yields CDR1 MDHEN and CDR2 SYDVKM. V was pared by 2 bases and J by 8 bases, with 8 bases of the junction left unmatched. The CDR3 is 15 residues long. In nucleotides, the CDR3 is TGTGCCAGCAGTTTACCCGGGACTAGTGGATATGAGCAGTTCTTC. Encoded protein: CASSLPGTSGYEQFF.

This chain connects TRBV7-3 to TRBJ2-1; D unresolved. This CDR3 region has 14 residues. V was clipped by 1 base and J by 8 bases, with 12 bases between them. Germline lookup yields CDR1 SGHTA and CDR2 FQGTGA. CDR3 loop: CASSLRGVFDEQFF. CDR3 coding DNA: TGTGCCAGCAGCTTAAGGGGTGTCTTCGATGAGCAGTTCTTC.

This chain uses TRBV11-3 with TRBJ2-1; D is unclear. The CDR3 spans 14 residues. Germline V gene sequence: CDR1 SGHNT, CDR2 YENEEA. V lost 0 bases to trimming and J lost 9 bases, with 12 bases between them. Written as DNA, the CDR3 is TGTGCCAGCAGCTTAGATTCCCTAGTGGGTGAGCAGTTCTTC. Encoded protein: CASSLDSLVGEQFF.

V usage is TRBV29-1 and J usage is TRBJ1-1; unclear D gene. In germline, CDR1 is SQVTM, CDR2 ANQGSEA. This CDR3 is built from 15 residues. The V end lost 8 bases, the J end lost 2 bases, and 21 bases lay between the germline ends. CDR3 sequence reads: CSMINERGANTEAFF. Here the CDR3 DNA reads TGCAGCATGATTAACGAGCGGGGAGCCAACACTGAAGCTTTCTTT.

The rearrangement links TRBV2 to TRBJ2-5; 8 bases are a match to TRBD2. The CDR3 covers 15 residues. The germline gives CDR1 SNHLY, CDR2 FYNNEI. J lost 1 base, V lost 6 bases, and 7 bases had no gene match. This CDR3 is CASSRAGVLQETQYF. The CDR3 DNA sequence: TGTGCCAGCAGCCGAGCGGGGGTGCTCCAAGAGACCCAGTACTTC.

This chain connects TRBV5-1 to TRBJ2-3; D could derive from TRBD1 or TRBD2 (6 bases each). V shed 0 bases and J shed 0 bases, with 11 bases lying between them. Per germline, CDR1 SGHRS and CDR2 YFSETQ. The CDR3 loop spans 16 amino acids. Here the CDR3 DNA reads TGCGCCAGCAGCTTGGTACGGGGGCCTAGCACAGATACGCAGTATTTT. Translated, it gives CASSLVRGPSTDTQYF. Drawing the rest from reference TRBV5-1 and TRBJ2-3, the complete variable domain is KAGVTQTPRYLIKTRGQQVTLSCSPISGHRSVSWYQQTPGQGLQFLFEYFSETQRNKGNFPGRFSGRQFSNSRSEMNVSTLELGDSALYLCASSLVRGPSTDTQYFGPGTRLTVL.

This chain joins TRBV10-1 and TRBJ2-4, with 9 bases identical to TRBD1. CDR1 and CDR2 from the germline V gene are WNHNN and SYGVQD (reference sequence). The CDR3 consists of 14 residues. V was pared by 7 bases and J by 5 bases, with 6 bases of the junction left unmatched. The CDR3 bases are TGCGCCAGCAAACAGGGGGCTAGCCAAAACATTCAGTACTTC. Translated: CASKQGASQNIQYF.

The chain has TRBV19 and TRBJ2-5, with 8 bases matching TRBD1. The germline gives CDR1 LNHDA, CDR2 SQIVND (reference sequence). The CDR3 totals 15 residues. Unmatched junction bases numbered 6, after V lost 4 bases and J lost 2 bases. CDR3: CASSTGTGTQETQYF. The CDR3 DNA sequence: TGTGCCAGTAGTACAGGGACAGGTACACAAGAGACCCAGTACTTC.

The CDR3 sequence is CASSGDSTPSTDTQYF. CDR3 in DNA: TGTGCCAGTAGTGGTGATAGCACCCCTAGCACAGATACGCAGTATTTT. The chain recombines TRBV19 with TRBJ2-3; D remains ambiguous. Germline V gene sequence: CDR1 LNHDA, CDR2 SQIVND (reference sequence). The CDR3 runs 16 residues. V lost 5 bases, J lost 0 bases, and 15 bases lay in between. Drawing the rest from reference TRBV19 and TRBJ2-3, the complete variable domain is DGGITQSPKYLFRKEGQNVTLSCEQNLNHDAMYWYRQDPGQGLRLIYYSQIVNDFQKGDIAEGYSVSREKKESFPLTVTSAQKNPTAFYLCASSGDSTPSTDTQYFGPGTRLTVL.

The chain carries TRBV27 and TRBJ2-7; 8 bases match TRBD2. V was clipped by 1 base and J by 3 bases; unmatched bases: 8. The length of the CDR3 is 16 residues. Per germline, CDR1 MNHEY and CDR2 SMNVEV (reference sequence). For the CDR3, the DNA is TGTGCCAGCAGTTTATTAGGCGGGAGGACCAACTACGAGCAGTACTTC. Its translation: CASSLLGGRTNYEQYF.

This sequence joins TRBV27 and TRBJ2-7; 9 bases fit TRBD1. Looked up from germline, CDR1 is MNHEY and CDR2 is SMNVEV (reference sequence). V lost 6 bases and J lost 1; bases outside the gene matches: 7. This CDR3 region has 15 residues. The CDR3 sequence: CASSRRQGGSYEQYF. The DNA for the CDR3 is TGTGCCAGCAGCAGGAGACAGGGGGGGTCCTACGAGCAGTACTTC.

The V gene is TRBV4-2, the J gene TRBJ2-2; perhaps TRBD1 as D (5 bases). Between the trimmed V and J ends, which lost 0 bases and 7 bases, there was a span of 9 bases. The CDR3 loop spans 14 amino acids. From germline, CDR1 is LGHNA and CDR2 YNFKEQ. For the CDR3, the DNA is TGTGCCAGCAGCCAAGACAGGGTAGTCGGGGAGCTGTTTTTT. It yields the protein CASSQDRVVGELFF.